The 12 T cell receptor beta chains reported below all come from one sample, sequenced in a study of shared clonotypes between healthy human individuals. Sequencing was performed with immunoSEQ multiplex PCR; in TCRdb, only in-frame clones are kept and a portion is missing. Among 950,000 to 1,300,000 clones listed, under 80% were seen once. Sequenced input: memory CD4+ T cells sorted from blood. Stated subset: CD45RA-negative fraction. The source of these receptors is a man aged 18 to 29 in good health.

V gene TRBV23-1 combines with J gene TRBJ1-5; no firm D call. TRBV23-1 counts as an open reading frame of uncertain function. Trimming shortened V by 4 bases and J by 5 bases, and 24 bases separated the two germline ends. This CDR3 has 18 amino acids. Written as DNA, the CDR3 is TGCGCCAGCAGTCCACAAAAAACGCCCCACACCCTTTATCAGCCCCAGCATTTT. This codes for CASSPQKTPHTLYQPQHF.

This clone was recorded a few times. The chain has TRBV5-4 and TRBJ1-6; 8 bases fit TRBD1. V lost 2 bases to trimming and J lost 13 bases; unmatched junction nucleotides: 11. Per germline, CDR1 SGHNT and CDR2 YYREEE (reference sequence). The CDR3 is made up of 15 amino acids. The CDR3 region has the DNA TGTGCCAGCAGCTTCGGACAGGGAAGAGGCTCCCCCCTCCACTTT. Translated: CASSFGQGRGSPLHF.

J is TRBJ1-1 and V is TRBV5-1; maybe TRBD1 (6 bases). With 2 bases removed from V and 7 bases from J, the gap between germline ends came to 12 bases. The CDR3 length is 13 residues. From germline, CDR1 is SGHRS and CDR2 YFSETQ. The CDR3 sequence: CASSFDHRVEAFF. CDR3 nucleotide sequence: TGCGCCAGCAGCTTCGATCACAGGGTTGAAGCTTTCTTT.

This chain joins TRBV10-3 and TRBJ2-5; a weak D match, TRBD2 (5 bases). Germline assignment: CDR1 ENHRY and CDR2 SYGVKD. Trimming pared 2 bases from V and 5 bases from J, leaving 9 bases between. This CDR3 has 13 residues. The CDR3 reads CAISEGAAETQYF. In DNA, the CDR3 is TGTGCCATCAGTGAGGGAGCGGCGGAGACCCAGTACTTC.

V usage is TRBV6-1 and J usage is TRBJ2-5, with TRBD2 matching over 9 bases. The CDR3 is 17 amino acids. Germline CDR1 is MNHNS and CDR2 is SASEGT. J lost 10 bases, V lost 4 bases, and 19 bases had no gene match. CDR3: CASSAREMRGGPLIQYF. The CDR3, as DNA: TGTGCCAGCAGTGCCCGCGAGATGCGGGGGGGCCCTTTGATCCAGTACTTC.

This clone was recorded once. This chain uses TRBV5-1 with TRBJ1-1, with D possibly matching TRBD1 (5 bases). Germline CDR1 and CDR2: SGHRS and YFSETQ. The CDR3 spans 16 residues. Trimming pared 0 bases from V and 4 bases from J, leaving 16 bases between. CDR3 residues: CASSLGIGTIPTEAFF. The DNA for the CDR3 is TGCGCCAGCAGCTTGGGTATAGGGACTATACCCACTGAAGCTTTCTTT.

This clone has only one observation. J is TRBJ2-4 and V is TRBV4-1, with TRBD1 matching 9 bases. From germline, CDR1 is MGHRA and CDR2 YSYEKL. The junction had 6 bases not matched to a gene; V was cut back by 1 base and J by 8 bases. The CDR3 covers 15 residues. The CDR3 loop is CASSQGTGEWDIQYF. CDR3 DNA: TGCGCCAGCAGCCAAGGGACAGGGGAATGGGACATTCAGTACTTC.

In this sample, this clone turned up once. The chain is built from TRBV5-1 and TRBJ2-3; 10 bases are a match to TRBD1. The CDR3 sequence is 15 residues long. V dropped 4 bases and J dropped 6; count of bases not matched to a gene: 8. Germline values: CDR1 SGHRS, CDR2 YFSETQ. This chain's CDR3 is CASSPGTGAVDTQYF. DNA for the CDR3: TGCGCCAGCAGCCCCGGGACAGGGGCGGTGGATACGCAGTATTTT.

This clone was counted ten times or more. The rearrangement links TRBV25-1 to TRBJ2-2, with D hard to call. Per germline, CDR1 MGHDK and CDR2 SYGVNS. With 11 bases removed from V and 4 bases from J, the gap between germline ends came to 14 bases. The CDR3 spans 13 residues. The DNA for the CDR3 is TGTGCCTACGAGAAGGGTTCCACCGGGGAGCTGTTTTTT. This codes for CAYEKGSTGELFF.

The chain recombines TRBV14 with TRBJ2-7; 7 nucleotides line up with TRBD1. The CDR3 extends over 14 amino acids. Unmatched junction bases numbered 5, after V lost 4 bases and J lost 2 bases. From germline, CDR1 is SGHDN and CDR2 FVKESK. In DNA form, the CDR3 reads TGTGCCAGCAGCCCACAGGGGATCCCCTACGAGCAGTACTTC. Its translation: CASSPQGIPYEQYF.

The chain employs TRBV10-3 and TRBJ2-2; D remains ambiguous. V was pared by 7 bases and J by 2 bases, with 2 bases between. Germline V lookup: CDR1 ENHRY, CDR2 SYGVKD. This CDR3 is built from 11 residues. CDR3 DNA sequence: TGTGCCATCAAAAACACCGGGGAGCTGTTTTTT. Translated, it gives CAIKNTGELFF.

The J gene is TRBJ1-5, the V gene TRBV27; unclear D gene. CDR3 length: 14 residues. Trimming shortened V by 2 bases and J by 3 bases, and 8 bases separated the two germline ends. Germline V gene data show CDR1 as MNHEY and CDR2 as SMNVEV (reference sequence). DNA for the CDR3: TGTGCCAGCAGTTTAGGCAGAGACAATCAGCCCCAGCATTTT. As protein: CASSLGRDNQPQHF.